A single sample gave rise to the 10 T cell receptor beta chains below, sequenced in a study of CD8 T cells in ankylosing spondylitis. Whole-study findings and limits: Seemingly distinctive of ankylosing spondylitis blood was a TCR beta motif formed by eight highly homologous variants.

The antigens of these receptors remain unknown. Each CDR3 protein gets one entry after TCRdb re-called the 5' RACE reads with MiXCR. Seen here are 700,000 to 1,000,000 distinct CDR3 sequences, roughly 10% observed once, and the top ten hold more than 0.5%. The sequenced material came from blood, either unsorted or a sorted T cell fraction (not recorded which). These receptors were obtained from a male donor with ankylosing spondylitis.

This clonotype came up a few times. The CDR3 DNA is TGTGCCAGCAGCTTAATGGCTAGCGGGAGTAACGAGCAGTACTTC. Translated, it gives CASSLMASGSNEQYF. The V call is TRBV11-2, the J call TRBJ2-7; TRBD2 matches 10 bases. V shed 2 bases, J shed 5 bases, and the junction held 6 bases outside the gene matches. The CDR3 length is 15 residues. Germline-derived CDR1 and CDR2 are SGHAT and FQNNGV.

This rearrangement joins TRBV15 to TRBJ1-1; 9 bases match TRBD1. The junction had 3 bases not matched to a gene; V was cut back by 1 base and J by 3 bases. The CDR3 spans 15 residues. Germline assignment: CDR1 LNHNV and CDR2 YYDKDF (reference sequence). The DNA for the CDR3 is TGTGCCACCAGCAGAGTGACAGGGGGAGACACTGAAGCTTTCTTT. Amino acid sequence: CATSRVTGGDTEAFF.

This rearrangement joins TRBV5-1 to TRBJ1-2, with 10 bases aligning to TRBD1. Germline CDR1 SGHRS, CDR2 YFSETQ. This CDR3 comprises 17 residues. V gave up 0 bases and J gave up 6 bases; unmatched junction bases: 11. CDR3 sequence (DNA): TGCGCCAGCAGCTTGGCGGGTTGGGGACAGGGGAAGGATGGCTACACCTTC. Translating it yields CASSLAGWGQGKDGYTF.

This clonotype was detected a few times. This chain connects TRBV6-2 or TRBV6-3 to TRBJ2-5; unclear D gene. The V end was cut by 0 bases, the J end by 2 bases, with 10 bases between. Germline loops: CDR1 MNHEY, CDR2 SVGEGT. CDR3 length: 15 amino acids. In nucleotides, the CDR3 is TGTGCCAGCAGTTACTCGCCATTTCCGCAAGAGACCCAGTACTTC. This translates into CASSYSPFPQETQYF.

This clonotype came up a few times. This chain connects TRBV24-1 to TRBJ2-1, with D unclear. This CDR3 has 15 residues. With 4 bases removed from V and 1 base from J, the gap between germline ends came to 10 bases. CDR1 is KGHDR and CDR2 is SFDVKD in the germline V gene. The CDR3 spells CATSDSFFSYNEQFF. DNA for the CDR3: TGTGCCACCAGTGACAGTTTCTTTTCCTACAATGAGCAGTTCTTC.

This clonotype was detected only a few times. The rearrangement joins TRBV15 to TRBJ2-3; no clear D. CDR3 length: 13 residues. V dropped 9 bases and J dropped 3 bases, with 13 bases sitting between them. Germline V lookup: CDR1 LNHNV, CDR2 YYDKDF (reference sequence). The CDR3 DNA reads TGTGCCACAGGTGGCCTCCTGACAGATACGCAGTATTTT. Amino acid sequence: CATGGLLTDTQYF.

This clonotype turned up a few times. CDR3 bases: TGCGCCAGCAGCTCCCAGCAGTACGAGCAGTACTTC. Amino acids: CASSSQQYEQYF. The chain uses TRBV5-1 and TRBJ2-7; no clear D. This CDR3 is 12 amino acids long. Between the trimmed V and J ends, which lost 3 bases and 4 bases, there was a span of 8 bases. CDR1 and CDR2 (germline): SGHRS, YFSETQ.

The chain couples TRBV5-1 to TRBJ1-1; D unresolved. Germline V gene lookup returns CDR1 SGHRS and CDR2 YFSETQ. The CDR3 length is 15 residues. V was trimmed by 2 bases and J by 2 bases, leaving 13 bases between them. Here the CDR3 reads CASSLEGPFNTEAFF. CDR3 nucleotides: TGCGCCAGCAGCTTAGAAGGGCCCTTCAACACTGAAGCTTTCTTT.

This chain's CDR3 is CSVEDGVMAFF. CDR3 coding DNA: TGCAGCGTTGAAGATGGAGTAATGGCTTTCTTT. The J gene is TRBJ1-1, the V gene TRBV29-1; no definite D call. The ends were cut back, 0 bases at V and 11 bases at J, with 10 bases in the middle. The CDR3 has 11 residues. The germline CDR1 and CDR2 sequences are SQVTM and ANQGSEA.

This clonotype was observed a few times. This rearrangement joins TRBV20-1 to TRBJ2-5, with D possibly matching TRBD2 (6 bases). The CDR3 contains 16 residues. The germline V gene has CDR1 DFQATT and CDR2 SNEGSKA (reference sequence). Between the trimmed V and J ends, which lost 3 bases and 2 bases, there was a span of 19 bases. CDR3 loop: CSASPGYGRGQETQYF. Here the CDR3 DNA reads TGCAGTGCTAGTCCGGGATACGGGAGAGGGCAAGAGACCCAGTACTTC.